This T cell receptor beta chain was observed in a study of T cells in Graves' hyperthyroidism and ophthalmopathy. Study-level information: Initial diagnosis, before any treatment, was when peripheral blood was collected.

The investigators amplified TCR beta CDR3 regions from RNA transcripts. Primed by the HTBI set, a first-round RT-PCR was run on the TCR CDR3. TCRdb re-analysed the multiplex PCR reads in MiXCR, keeping a single row per CDR3 protein. The sample lists 300,000 to 400,000 distinct CDR3 sequences; roughly a fifth were seen once. Per germline, CDR1 MNHNS and CDR2 SASEGT. The CDR3 length is 15 residues. Trimming removed 3 bases at V and 1 base at J, with 13 bases between. An absence of ophthalmopathy progression within 18 months meant stable Graves' hyperthyroidism. Diagnosis rested on symptoms, serum thyroxine and TRAb, thyroid ultrasound, and orbital computed tomography. Roughly 10 ml of fresh peripheral blood supplied the PBMCs.

This clonotype was obtained from a woman between 45 and 65 years old with Graves' hyperthyroidism. The sample taken for sequencing was blood. The chain recombines TRBV6-1 with TRBJ2-7; D assignment may be TRBD1 or TRBD2 (5 bases each). The CDR3 loop reads CASSEVGDRSYEQYF. CDR3 sequence (DNA): TGTGCCAGCAGTGAGGTTGGGGACCGATCCTACGAGCAGTACTTC.